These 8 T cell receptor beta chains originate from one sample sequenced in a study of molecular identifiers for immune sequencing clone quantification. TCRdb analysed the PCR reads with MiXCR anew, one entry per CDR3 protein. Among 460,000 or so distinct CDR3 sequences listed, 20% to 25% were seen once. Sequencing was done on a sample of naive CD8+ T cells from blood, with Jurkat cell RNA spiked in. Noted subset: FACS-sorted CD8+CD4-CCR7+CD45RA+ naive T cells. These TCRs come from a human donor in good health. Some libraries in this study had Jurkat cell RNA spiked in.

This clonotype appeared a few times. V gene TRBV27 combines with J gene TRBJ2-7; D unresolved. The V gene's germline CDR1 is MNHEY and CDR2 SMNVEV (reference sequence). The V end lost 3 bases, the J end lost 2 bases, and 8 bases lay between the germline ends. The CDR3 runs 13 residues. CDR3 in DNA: TGTGCCAGCAGTTTCGCCCTTCCCTACGAGCAGTACTTC. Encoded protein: CASSFALPYEQYF.

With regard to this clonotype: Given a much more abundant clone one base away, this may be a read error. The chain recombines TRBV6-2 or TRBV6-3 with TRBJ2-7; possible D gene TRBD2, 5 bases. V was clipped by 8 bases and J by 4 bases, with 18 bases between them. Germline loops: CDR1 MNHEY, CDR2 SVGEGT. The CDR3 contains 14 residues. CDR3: CASAQDSTPYEQYF. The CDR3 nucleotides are TGTGCCAGCGCCCAGGACTCTACACCGTACGAGCAGTACTTC.

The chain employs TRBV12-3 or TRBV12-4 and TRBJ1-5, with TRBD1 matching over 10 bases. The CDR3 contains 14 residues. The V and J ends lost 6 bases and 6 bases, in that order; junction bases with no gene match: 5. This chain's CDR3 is CASSGTGEIQPQHF. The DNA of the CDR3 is TGTGCCAGCAGCGGGACAGGGGAAATTCAGCCCCAGCATTTT.

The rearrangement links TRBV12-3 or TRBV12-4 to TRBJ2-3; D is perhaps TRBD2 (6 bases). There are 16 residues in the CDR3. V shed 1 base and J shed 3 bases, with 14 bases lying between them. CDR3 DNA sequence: TGTGCCAGCAGTTTAGGGCTAGCGAGGTTTACAGATACGCAGTATTTT. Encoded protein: CASSLGLARFTDTQYF.

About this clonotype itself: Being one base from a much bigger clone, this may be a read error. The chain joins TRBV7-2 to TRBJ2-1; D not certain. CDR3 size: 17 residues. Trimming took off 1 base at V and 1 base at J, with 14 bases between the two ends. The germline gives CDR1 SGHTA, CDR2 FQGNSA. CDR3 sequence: CASSLESEARSYNEQFF. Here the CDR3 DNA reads TGTGCCAGCAGCTTAGAGTCAGAGGCCCGATCCTACAATGAGCAGTTCTTC. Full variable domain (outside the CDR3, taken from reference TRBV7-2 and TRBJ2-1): GAGVSQSPSNKVTEKGKDVELRCDPISGHTALYWYRQSLGQGLEFLIYFQGNSAPDKSGLPSDRFSAERTGGSVSTLTIQRTQQEDSAVYLCASSLESEARSYNEQFFGPGTRLTVL.

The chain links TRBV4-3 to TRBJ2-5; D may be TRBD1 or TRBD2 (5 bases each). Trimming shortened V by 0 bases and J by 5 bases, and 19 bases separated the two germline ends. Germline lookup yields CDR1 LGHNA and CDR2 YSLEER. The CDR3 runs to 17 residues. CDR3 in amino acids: CASSQDSGTNFGETQYF. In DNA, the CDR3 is TGCGCCAGCAGCCAAGATTCCGGGACGAACTTCGGGGAGACCCAGTACTTC.

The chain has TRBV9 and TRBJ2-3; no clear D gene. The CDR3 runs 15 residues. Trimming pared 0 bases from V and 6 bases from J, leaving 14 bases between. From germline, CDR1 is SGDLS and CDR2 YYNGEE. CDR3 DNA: TGTGCCAGCAGCGTAGATGGGCCGCCCGGTGATACGCAGTATTTT. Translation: CASSVDGPPGDTQYF.

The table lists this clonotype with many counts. CDR3 amino acids: CASSPPKTSENAKNIQYF. CDR3 DNA sequence: TGTGCCAGCAGTCCCCCTAAGACTAGCGAAAATGCCAAAAACATTCAGTACTTC. The chain couples TRBV9 to TRBJ2-4; 8 bases match TRBD2. The CDR3 has 18 residues. The ends lost 5 bases at V and 1 base at J; junction bases unmatched: 14. Germline V gene sequence: CDR1 SGDLS, CDR2 YYNGEE.